This T cell receptor beta chain was identified during a study of patients and donors after allogeneic stem cell transplantation. TCRdb itself ran the RT-PCR reads through MiXCR, one entry per CDR3 protein. The sample carries about 960,000 distinct CDR3 sequences, around 17% recorded once. The V gene's germline CDR1 is LNHNV and CDR2 YYDKDF (reference sequence). The CDR3 covers 15 residues. V lost 2 bases, J lost 2 bases, and 11 bases lay in between. The sequence was collected from a human donor who was either an allogeneic HSCT recipient or a stem cell or donor lymphocyte infusion donor (not recorded which). It is not recorded whose cells these are; they may come from a transplant donor. The V gene is TRBV15, the J gene TRBJ2-3; D is unresolved. The sequenced sample consisted of blood, either unsorted or a sorted T cell fraction (not recorded which). CDR3 DNA: TGTGCCACCAGCAGAAATCGGGCTAACACAGATACGCAGTATTTT. Residues: CATSRNRANTDTQYF.